A single sample gave rise to the 8 T cell receptor beta chains below, sequenced in a study of blood T cell repertoires in COVID-19. Sequencing was performed with immunoSEQ multiplex PCR; in TCRdb, only in-frame clones are kept and a portion is missing. The repertoire has about 150,000 clones, roughly 90% of them found once; the top ten carry 2.5%. What was sequenced was peripheral blood. Receptors were obtained from a human donor with COVID-19, enrolled during active disease. The donor label of this sample is uncertain.

The chain recombines TRBV5-8 with TRBJ1-5; TRBD1 matches 7 bases. The V gene's germline CDR1 is SGHTS and CDR2 YDEGEE. This CDR3 contains 15 residues. V shed 1 base, J shed 5 bases, and the junction held 6 bases outside the gene matches. The CDR3 region is CASSLNRGSDQPQHF. CDR3 nucleotide sequence: TGTGCCAGCAGCTTGAACAGGGGATCGGATCAGCCCCAGCATTTT.

Here the CDR3 DNA reads TGTGCCAGCAGCTCTGGGCCTCACCAGAACACTGAAGCTTTCTTT. Amino acids: CASSSGPHQNTEAFF. The chain has TRBV7-9 and TRBJ1-1; no reliable D call. V lost 4 bases, J lost 1 base, and 13 bases lay in between. The CDR3 totals 15 residues. The V gene's germline CDR1 is SEHNR and CDR2 FQNEAQ (reference sequence).

The chain has TRBV29-1 and TRBJ2-7, with D possibly matching TRBD1 (5 bases). This CDR3 has 14 amino acids. V dropped 5 bases and J dropped 5 bases, with 19 bases sitting between them. The germline CDR1 and CDR2 sequences are SQVTM and ANQGSEA. In DNA form, the CDR3 reads TGCAGCGTTCGTGGACAACCCACTACCCACGAGCAGTACTTC. Amino acid sequence: CSVRGQPTTHEQYF.

The rearrangement uses TRBV19 and TRBJ2-3; tentatively, D is TRBD1 (7 bases). The CDR3 loop spans 15 amino acids. Germline CDR1 is LNHDA and CDR2 is SQIVND (reference sequence). V was clipped by 4 bases and J by 11 bases, with 22 bases between them. CDR3 region: CASSTQGGHKVGQYF. The CDR3 DNA is TGTGCCAGTAGTACCCAGGGGGGCCACAAGGTTGGGCAGTATTTT.

The gene calls are TRBV15 and TRBJ1-6; D remains ambiguous. The CDR3 contains 16 residues. V gave up 0 bases and J gave up 10 bases, with 16 bases separating them. From germline, CDR1 is LNHNV and CDR2 YYDKDF (reference sequence). CDR3 in DNA: TGTGCCACCAGCAGAGACCCGGGGAGGGCGGAATCACCCCTCCACTTT. As protein: CATSRDPGRAESPLHF.

V is TRBV10-3 and J is TRBJ2-2; TRBD1 agrees at 8 bases. The CDR3 consists of 14 residues. Germline CDR1 reads ENHRY; CDR2 reads SYGVKD. The V gene end was trimmed by 4 bases and the J gene end by 7 bases; junction bases not matched to a gene: 5. The CDR3 region is CAISGTGLDGELFF. As DNA, the CDR3 is TGTGCCATCAGTGGGACAGGGTTGGACGGGGAGCTGTTTTTT.

This chain uses TRBV21-1 with TRBJ2-1; TRBD1 is the table's D call and was not checked against the DNA. TRBV21-1 is deemed a pseudogene. CDR3 length equals 16 residues. CDR3 region: CASSKGGTGAGNEQFF. CDR3 nucleotide sequence: TGTGCCAGCAGCAAAGGAGGGACAGGGGCGGGGAATGAGCAGTTCTTC.

The chain links TRBV9 to TRBJ1-4; D is undetermined. The CDR3 consists of 13 residues. Germline-derived CDR1 and CDR2 are SGDLS and YYNGEE. V gave up 4 bases and J gave up 7 bases, with 11 bases separating them. CDR3 coding DNA: TGTGCCAGCAGCCCCCGTCCGGGTGAAAAACTGTTTTTT. It codes for CASSPRPGEKLFF.